This T cell receptor (beta chain) was found in a study of blood T cells in healthy people across ages. Findings and caveats of the study: TCR beta diversity correlated strongly with naive T cell percentage. Observed TCR beta diversity per million T cells went down as age went up. This fall followed a roughly linear course with age. Donors of long life had a larger count of naive CD4+ cells and greater diversity than aged donors.

This clonotype was observed a few times. Its antigen is unknown. Each sample used at least 7 million PBMCs. Combining a sample-barcoded 5' primer with a J-beta primer mix, a second PCR ran for roughly 6 to 12 cycles. Each CDR3 protein is one row after TCRdb ran MiXCR on the 5' RACE reads. The sample records about 750,000 distinct CDR3 sequences, 50% to 65% being singletons. CDR3 size: 15 residues. Germline assignment: CDR1 SGDLS and CDR2 YYNGEE. J lost 3 bases, V lost 2 bases, and 6 bases had no gene match. Sample: blood. This receptor was identified in a man of 80 years or more in good health. The rearrangement links TRBV9 to TRBJ2-5, with 8 bases aligning to TRBD2. CDR3 in DNA: TGTGCCAGCAGCGTTACCGGGACTAGAGAAGAGACCCAGTACTTC. Amino acids: CASSVTGTREETQYF. Based on the CDR3 plus reference TRBV9 and TRBJ2-5, the full variable domain is DSGVTQTPKHLITATGQRVTLRCSPRSGDLSVYWYQQSLDQGLQFLIQYYNGEERAKGNILERFSAQQFPDLHSELNLSSLELGDSALYFCASSVTGTREETQYFGPGTRLLVL.